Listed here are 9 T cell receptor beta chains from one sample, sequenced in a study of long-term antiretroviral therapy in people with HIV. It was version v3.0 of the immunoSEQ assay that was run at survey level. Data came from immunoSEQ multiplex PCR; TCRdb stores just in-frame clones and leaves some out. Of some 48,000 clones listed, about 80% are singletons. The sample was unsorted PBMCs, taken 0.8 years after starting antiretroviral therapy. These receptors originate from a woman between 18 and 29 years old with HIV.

Here the CDR3 reads CASRRQPTNEKLFF. The DNA for the CDR3 is TGCGCCAGCCGACGGCAGCCAACTAATGAAAAACTGTTTTTT. This chain connects TRBV4-3 to TRBJ1-4; D remains ambiguous. The CDR3 loop spans 14 amino acids. CDR1 LGHNA and CDR2 YSLEER come from the germline V gene. Trimming left V 8 bases short and J 0 bases short, with 10 bases between.

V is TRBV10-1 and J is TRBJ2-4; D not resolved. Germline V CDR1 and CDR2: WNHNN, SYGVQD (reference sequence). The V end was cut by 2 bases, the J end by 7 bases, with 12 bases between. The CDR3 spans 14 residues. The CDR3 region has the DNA TGCGCCAGCAGTGAGACGACCCCCGGGAACATTCAGTACTTC. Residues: CASSETTPGNIQYF.

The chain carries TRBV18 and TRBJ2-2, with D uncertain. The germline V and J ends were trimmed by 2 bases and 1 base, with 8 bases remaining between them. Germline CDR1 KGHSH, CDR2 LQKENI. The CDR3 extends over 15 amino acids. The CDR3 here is CASSPDRQNTGELFF. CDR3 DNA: TGTGCCAGCTCACCAGATAGACAGAACACCGGGGAGCTGTTTTTT.

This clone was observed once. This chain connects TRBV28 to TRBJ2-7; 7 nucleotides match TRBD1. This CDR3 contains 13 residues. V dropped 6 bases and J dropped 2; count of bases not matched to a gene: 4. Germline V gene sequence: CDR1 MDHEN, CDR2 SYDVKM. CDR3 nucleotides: TGTGCCAGCAGCGGGACAGCGCCCTACGAGCAGTACTTC. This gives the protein CASSGTAPYEQYF.

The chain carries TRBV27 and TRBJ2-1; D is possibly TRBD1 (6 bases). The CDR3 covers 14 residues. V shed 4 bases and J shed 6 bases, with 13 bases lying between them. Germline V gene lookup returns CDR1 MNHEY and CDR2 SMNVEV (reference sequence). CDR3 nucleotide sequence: TGTGCCAGCAGTTCTTTGGGGGCCAGCAATGAGCAGTTCTTC. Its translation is CASSSLGASNEQFF.

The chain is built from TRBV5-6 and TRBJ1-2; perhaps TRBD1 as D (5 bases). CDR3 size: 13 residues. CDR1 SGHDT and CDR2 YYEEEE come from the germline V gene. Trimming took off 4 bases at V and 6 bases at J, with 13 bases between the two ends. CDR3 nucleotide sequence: TGTGCCAGCAGCCCGTCGGGACCTAATGGCTACACCTTC. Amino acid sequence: CASSPSGPNGYTF. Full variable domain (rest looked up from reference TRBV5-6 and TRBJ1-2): DAGVTQSPTHLIKTRGQQVTLRCSPKSGHDTVSWYQQALGQGPQFIFQYYEEEERQRGNFPDRFSGHQFPNYSSELNVNALLLGDSALYLCASSPSGPNGYTFGSGTRLTVV.

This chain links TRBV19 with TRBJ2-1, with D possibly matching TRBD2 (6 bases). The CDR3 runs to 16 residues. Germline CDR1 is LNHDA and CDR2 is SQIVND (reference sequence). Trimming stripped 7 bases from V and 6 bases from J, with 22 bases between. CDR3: CASMIKAGPTLNEQFF. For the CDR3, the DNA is TGTGCCAGTATGATTAAGGCGGGGCCAACCCTCAATGAGCAGTTCTTC.

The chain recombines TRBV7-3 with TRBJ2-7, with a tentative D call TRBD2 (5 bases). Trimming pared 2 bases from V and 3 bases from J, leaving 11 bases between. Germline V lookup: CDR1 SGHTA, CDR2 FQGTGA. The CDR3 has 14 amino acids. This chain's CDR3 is CASSLVVTSYEQYF. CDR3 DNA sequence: TGTGCCAGCAGCTTAGTAGTCACTAGCTACGAGCAGTACTTC.

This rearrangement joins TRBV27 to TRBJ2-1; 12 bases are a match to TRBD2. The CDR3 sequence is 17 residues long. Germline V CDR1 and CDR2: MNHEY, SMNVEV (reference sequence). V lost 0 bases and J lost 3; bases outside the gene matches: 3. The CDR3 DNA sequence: TGTGCCAGCAGTTTATCCGGACTAGCGGGATACTACAATGAGCAGTTCTTC. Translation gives CASSLSGLAGYYNEQFF.